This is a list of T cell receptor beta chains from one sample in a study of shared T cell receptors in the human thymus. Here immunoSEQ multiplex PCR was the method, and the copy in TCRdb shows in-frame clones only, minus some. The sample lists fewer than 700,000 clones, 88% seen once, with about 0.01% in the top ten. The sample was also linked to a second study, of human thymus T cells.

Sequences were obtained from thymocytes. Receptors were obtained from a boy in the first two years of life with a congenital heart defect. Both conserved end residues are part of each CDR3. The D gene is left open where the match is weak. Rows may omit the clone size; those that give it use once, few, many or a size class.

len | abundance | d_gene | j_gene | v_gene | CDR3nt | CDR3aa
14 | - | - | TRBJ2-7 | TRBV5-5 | TGTGCCAGCAGCTTTTCCGGAGCGGCCTACGAGCAGTACTTC | CASSFSGAAYEQYF
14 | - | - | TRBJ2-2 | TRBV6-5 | TGTGCCAGCAGTTTCACCGGGGGACCCGGGGAGCTGTTTTTT | CASSFTGGPGELFF
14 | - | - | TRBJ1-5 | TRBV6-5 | TGTGCCAGCAGTTGCGACAGGACGGGTCAGCCCCAGCATTTT | CASSCDRTGQPQHF
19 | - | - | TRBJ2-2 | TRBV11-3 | TGTGCCAGCAGCTTATGGTCTGGAAAGACAGCTCGTAACACCGGGGAGCTGTTTTTT | CASSLWSGKTARNTGELFF
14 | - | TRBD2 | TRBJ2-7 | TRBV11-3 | TGTGCCAGCAGAAGCCAGCGGGGGCCCTACGAGCAGTACTTC | CASRSQRGPYEQYF
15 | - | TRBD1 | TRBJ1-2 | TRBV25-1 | TGTGCCAGCAGTGACCCTAGACAGGGCATCTATGGCTACACCTTC | CASSDPRQGIYGYTF
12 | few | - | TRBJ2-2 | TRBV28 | TGTGCCAGCAGCCGACATGGGGGGGAGCTGTTTTTT | CASSRHGGELFF
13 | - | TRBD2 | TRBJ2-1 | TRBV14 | TGTGCCAGCAGTAAGGGGCGGGAGGGAGAGCAGTTCTTC | CASSKGREGEQFF
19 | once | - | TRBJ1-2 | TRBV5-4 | TGTGCCAGCAGCTTCCGGCTTCCCCCCCCGGACGGGACTAACTATGGCTACACCTTC | CASSFRLPPPDGTNYGYTF
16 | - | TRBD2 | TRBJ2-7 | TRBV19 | TGTGCCAGTAGTGAACTAGCGGGAGAAGGAGGCTACGAGCAGTACTTC | CASSELAGEGGYEQYF
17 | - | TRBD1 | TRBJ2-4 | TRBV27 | TGTGCCAGCAGGACCGGGACAGGGGGCGTAGCCAAAAACATTCAGTACTTC | CASRTGTGGVAKNIQYF
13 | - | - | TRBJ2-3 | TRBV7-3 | TGTGCCAGCAGCCTCCGACAGGCAGATACGCAGTATTTT | CASSLRQADTQYF
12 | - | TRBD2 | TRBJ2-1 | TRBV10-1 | TGCGCCAGCAGTGAGCGACTAGCGCGGCAGTTCTTC | CASSERLARQFF
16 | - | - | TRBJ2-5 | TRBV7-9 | TGTGCCAGCAGCTTCGCTAGGGCAGGGCCCCAAGAGACCCAGTACTTC | CASSFARAGPQETQYF
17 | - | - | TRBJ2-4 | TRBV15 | TGTGCCACCAGCGGATATACAGGGCGGGAGGCCAAAAACATTCAGTACTTC | CATSGYTGREAKNIQYF
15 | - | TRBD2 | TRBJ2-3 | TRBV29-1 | TGCAGCGTTCTGGCGGCGGGAGGAAAGGGTGATACGCAGTATTTT | CSVLAAGGKGDTQYF
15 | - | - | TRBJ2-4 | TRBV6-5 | TGTGCCAGCAGCTCCCGCCCGGGAGCCAAAAACATTCAGTACTTC | CASSSRPGAKNIQYF
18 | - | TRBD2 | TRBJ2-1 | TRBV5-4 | TGTGCCAGCAGCTTGGAAACGATGGGACTAGAGTTTGTTAATGAGCAGTTCTTC | CASSLETMGLEFVNEQFF
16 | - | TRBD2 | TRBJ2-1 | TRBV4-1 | TGCGCCAGCAGCCGGTTGGGGAGGGAGGGCCCGAATGAGCAGTTCTTC | CASSRLGREGPNEQFF
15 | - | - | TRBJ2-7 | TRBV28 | TGTGCCAGCAGTTTATATGTCGGCAGGGCGGGGGAGCAGTACTTC | CASSLYVGRAGEQYF
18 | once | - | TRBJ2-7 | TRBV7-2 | TGTGCCAGCAGCCTGACAACACCCCGGGACAACCGATCCTACGAGCAGTACTTC | CASSLTTPRDNRSYEQYF
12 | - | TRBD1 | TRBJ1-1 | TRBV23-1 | TGCGCCAGCAGAACAGGGGCAACTGAAGCTTTCTTT | CASRTGATEAFF
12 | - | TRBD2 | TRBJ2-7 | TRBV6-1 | TGTGCCGTTCAGCGGGGTTCCTACGAGCAGTACTTC | CAVQRGSYEQYF
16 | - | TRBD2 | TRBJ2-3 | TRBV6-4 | TGTGCCAGCAGTCGAACTAGCGGGGGACCCACAGATACGCAGTATTTT | CASSRTSGGPTDTQYF
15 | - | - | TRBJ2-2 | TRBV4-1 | TGCGCCAGCAGCCAGTACTCATCGAACACCGGGGAGCTGTTTTTT | CASSQYSSNTGELFF
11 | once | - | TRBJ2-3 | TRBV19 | TGTGCCAGTAGGGAGACAGATACGCAGTATTTT | CASRETDTQYF
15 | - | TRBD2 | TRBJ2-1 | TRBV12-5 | TGTGCTAGTGGTTCGGGGGGGAGCTCCTACAATGAGCAGTTCTTC | CASGSGGSSYNEQFF
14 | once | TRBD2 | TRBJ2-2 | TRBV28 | TGTGCCAGCAGCGGGACTAGCGAAGCCGGGGAGCTGTTTTTT | CASSGTSEAGELFF
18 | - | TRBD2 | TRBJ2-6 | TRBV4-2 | TGTGCCAGCAGCCGACCGACTAGCGGGAGGGACGGGGCCAACGTCCTGACTTTC | CASSRPTSGRDGANVLTF
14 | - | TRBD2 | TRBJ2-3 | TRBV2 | TGTGCCAGCAGTGGTGGGAGGGCCGATTTGGGGCAGTATTTT | CASSGGRADLGQYF